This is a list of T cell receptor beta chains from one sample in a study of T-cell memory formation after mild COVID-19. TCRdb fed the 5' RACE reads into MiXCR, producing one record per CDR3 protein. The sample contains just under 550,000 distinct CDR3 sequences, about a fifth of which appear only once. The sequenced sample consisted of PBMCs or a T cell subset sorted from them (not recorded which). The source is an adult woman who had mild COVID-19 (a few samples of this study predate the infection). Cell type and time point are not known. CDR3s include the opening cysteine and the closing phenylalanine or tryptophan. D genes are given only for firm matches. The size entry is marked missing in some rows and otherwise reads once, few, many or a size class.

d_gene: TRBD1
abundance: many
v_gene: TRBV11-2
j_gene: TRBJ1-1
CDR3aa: CASSLRTGVRMNTEAFF
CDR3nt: TGTGCCAGCAGCCTTCGGACAGGGGTTCGTATGAACACTGAAGCTTTCTTT

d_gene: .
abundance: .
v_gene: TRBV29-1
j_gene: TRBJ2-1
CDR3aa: CSVEGVTGSYNEQFF
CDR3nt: TGCAGCGTCGAAGGGGTTACAGGCTCCTACAATGAGCAGTTCTTC

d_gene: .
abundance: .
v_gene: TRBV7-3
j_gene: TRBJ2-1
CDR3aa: CASSYLFGEQFF
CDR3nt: TGTGCCAGCAGCTACCTATTTGGGGAGCAGTTCTTC

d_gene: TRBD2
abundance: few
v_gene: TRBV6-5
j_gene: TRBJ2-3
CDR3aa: CASSYTSGRHTQYF
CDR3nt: TGTGCCAGCAGTTACACCAGCGGGAGACATACGCAGTATTTT

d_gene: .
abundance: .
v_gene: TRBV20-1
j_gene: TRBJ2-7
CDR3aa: CSARDSVKATEPYEQYF
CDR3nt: TGCAGTGCTAGAGATAGCGTCAAGGCGACGGAGCCCTACGAGCAGTACTTC

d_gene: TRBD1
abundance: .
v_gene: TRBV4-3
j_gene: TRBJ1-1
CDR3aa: CASSQDPTGVTTEAFF
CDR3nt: TGCGCCAGCAGCCAAGATCCCACAGGGGTGACTACTGAAGCTTTCTTT

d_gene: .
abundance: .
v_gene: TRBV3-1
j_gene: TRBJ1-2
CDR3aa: CASSATVNYGYTF
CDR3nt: TGTGCCAGCAGCGCGACAGTTAACTATGGCTACACCTTC

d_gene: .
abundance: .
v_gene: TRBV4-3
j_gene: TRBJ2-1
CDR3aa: CASSPEGQGRMDEQFF
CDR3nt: TGCGCCAGCAGCCCCGAGGGGCAGGGGAGGATGGATGAGCAGTTCTTC

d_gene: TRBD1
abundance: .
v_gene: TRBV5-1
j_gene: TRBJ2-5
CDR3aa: CASSLNRQGRETQYF
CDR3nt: TGCGCCAGCAGCTTAAACCGACAGGGACGAGAGACCCAGTACTTC

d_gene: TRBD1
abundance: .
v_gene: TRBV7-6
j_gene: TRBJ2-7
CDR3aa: CASSLEPGQTYEQYF
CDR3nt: TGTGCCAGCAGCTTAGAACCGGGACAGACTTACGAGCAGTACTTC

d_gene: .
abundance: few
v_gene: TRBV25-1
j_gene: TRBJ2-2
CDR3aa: CASRVRSGELFF
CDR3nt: TGTGCCAGCAGAGTTCGGAGCGGGGAGCTGTTTTTT

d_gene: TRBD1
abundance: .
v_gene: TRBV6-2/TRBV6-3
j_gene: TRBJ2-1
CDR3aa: CASMGADRGNEQFF
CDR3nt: TGTGCCAGCATGGGGGCGGACAGGGGTAATGAGCAGTTCTTC

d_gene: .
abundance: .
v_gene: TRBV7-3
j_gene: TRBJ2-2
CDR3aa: CASSRVQGNTGELFF
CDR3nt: TGTGCCAGCTCCAGAGTCCAGGGAAACACCGGGGAGCTGTTTTTT

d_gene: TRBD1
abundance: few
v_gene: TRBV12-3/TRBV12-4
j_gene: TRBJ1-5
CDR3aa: CASSYGQGGDQPQHF
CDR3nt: TGTGCCAGCAGTTACGGACAGGGGGGCGATCAGCCCCAGCATTTT

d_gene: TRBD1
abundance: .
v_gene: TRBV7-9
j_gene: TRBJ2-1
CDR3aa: CASSPPGGEYNEQFF
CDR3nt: TGTGCCAGCAGCCCCCCAGGGGGCGAGTACAATGAGCAGTTCTTC

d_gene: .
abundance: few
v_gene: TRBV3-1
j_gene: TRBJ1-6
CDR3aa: CASSQVDRYSYNSPLHF
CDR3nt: TGTGCCAGCAGCCAAGTGGACCGGTACTCCTATAATTCACCCCTCCACTTT

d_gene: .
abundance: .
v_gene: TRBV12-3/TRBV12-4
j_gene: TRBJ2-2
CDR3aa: CASSFRRWNTGELFF
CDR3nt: TGTGCCAGCAGTTTTCGACGCTGGAACACCGGGGAGCTGTTTTTT

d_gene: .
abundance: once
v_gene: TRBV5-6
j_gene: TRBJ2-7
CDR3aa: CASSLMGTLYEQYF
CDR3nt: TGTGCCAGCAGTCTGATGGGGACTCTCTACGAGCAGTACTTC

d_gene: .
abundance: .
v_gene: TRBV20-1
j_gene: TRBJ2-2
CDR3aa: CSARGRPIEGELFF
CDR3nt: TGCAGTGCTAGGGGGAGGCCAATTGAGGGGGAGCTGTTTTTT